Below, 20 T cell receptor beta chains from the same sample are listed, as sequenced in a study of blood T cell repertoires in COVID-19 (dated by TCRdb to the early 2020s). Library creation used the immunoSEQ multiplex PCR assay. Imported from immuneACCESS, the table was reduced by TCRdb to in-frame sequences with V and J called. These copies leave out some clones; in studies compared against another copy, an unresolved V gene accounts for under half, and the cause of the remainder is not known. This sample has 120,000 to 150,000 clones in its table, and 85% of those were observed once. Under 3% of the sample lies in the top ten. Sample: peripheral blood. The receptors shown here come from a woman aged 40 to 49 with active or convalescent COVID-19.

J is TRBJ2-7 and V is TRBV4-1; 8 positions match TRBD1. In germline, CDR1 is MGHRA, CDR2 YSYEKL. J was trimmed by 3 bases and V by 1 base; bases with no gene match: 5. The CDR3 is 15 amino acids. In nucleotides, the CDR3 is TGCGCCAGCAGCCAAGTAACAGGGGGACTCTACGAGCAGTACTTC. This encodes CASSQVTGGLYEQYF.

The rearrangement uses TRBV12-3 or TRBV12-4 and TRBJ1-4; tentative D call: TRBD1 (6 bases). V dropped 6 bases and J dropped 5 bases, with 10 bases sitting between them. The CDR3 is 13 residues long. The CDR3 loop is CASRRQENEKLFF. CDR3 nucleotides: TGTGCCAGCAGGCGACAGGAGAATGAAAAACTGTTTTTT.

V gene TRBV3-1 (or the pseudogene TRBV3-2) combines with J gene TRBJ1-1, with TRBD1 as a possible D gene (5 bases). Germline CDR1 and CDR2: LGHDT and YNNKEL (reference sequence). This CDR3 is built from 16 residues. V was trimmed by 1 base and J by 5 bases, leaving 17 bases between them. CDR3: CASSQGLRGGRTEAFF. Written as DNA, the CDR3 is TGTGCCAGCAGCCAAGGATTGAGGGGAGGGAGGACTGAAGCTTTCTTT.

This chain joins TRBV6-4 and TRBJ2-2; 7 bases match TRBD1. The CDR3 has 14 residues. After removal of 6 bases from V and 1 base from J, the junction contained 2 bases not matched to a gene. From germline, CDR1 is MRHNA and CDR2 SNTAGT. The CDR3 spells CASSRTGNTGELFF. CDR3 bases: TGTGCCAGCAGCAGGACAGGGAACACCGGGGAGCTGTTTTTT.

The chain uses TRBV27 and TRBJ1-2; tentative D call: TRBD1 (6 bases). CDR1 and CDR2 (germline): MNHEY, SMNVEV (reference sequence). V lost 0 bases and J lost 0, with 14 bases in between. This CDR3 contains 17 residues. CDR3 nucleotide sequence: TGTGCCAGCAGTTTATCCCGCCGGGACACTTCTAACTATGGCTACACCTTC. Its protein is CASSLSRRDTSNYGYTF.

This chain uses TRBV28 with TRBJ1-1; 7 bases are a match to TRBD1. Germline loops: CDR1 MDHEN, CDR2 SYDVKM. This CDR3 spans 16 amino acids. Germline trimming cut 4 bases from V and 0 bases from J; bases unmatched to any gene: 8. CDR3 sequence reads: CASSYDRASMNTEAFF. The CDR3 DNA sequence: TGTGCCAGCAGTTACGACAGGGCTTCCATGAACACTGAAGCTTTCTTT.

V and J are TRBV6-5 and TRBJ1-1; D is possibly TRBD1 (6 bases). V was trimmed by 6 bases and J by 0 bases, leaving 11 bases between them. In germline, CDR1 is MNHEY, CDR2 SVGAGI. CDR3 length: 14 amino acids. The chain's CDR3 is CASSVGQMNTEAFF. CDR3 sequence (DNA): TGTGCCAGCAGCGTAGGACAGATGAACACTGAAGCTTTCTTT.

The chain couples TRBV27 to TRBJ1-5; the D gene is possibly TRBD1 (6 bases). CDR1 is MNHEY and CDR2 is SMNVEV in the germline V gene (reference sequence). Between the trimmed V and J ends, which lost 1 base and 4 bases, there was a span of 20 bases. This CDR3 is 18 amino acids long. The CDR3 loop reads CASSLFPPQGWRNQPQHF. The CDR3 nucleotides read TGTGCCAGCAGTTTATTCCCCCCACAGGGTTGGAGGAATCAGCCCCAGCATTTT.

The J gene is TRBJ2-1, the V gene TRBV7-2; D might be TRBD1 (6 bases). This CDR3 is 15 amino acids long. CDR1 is SGHTA, CDR2 FQGNSA, per germline. V was clipped by 3 bases and J by 7 bases, with 16 bases between them. The DNA of the CDR3 is TGTGCCAGCAGCTTCACCTACGGACAGCAGAATGAGCAGTTCTTC. Protein: CASSFTYGQQNEQFF.

The genes are TRBV19 and TRBJ1-2, with TRBD1 as a possible D gene (5 bases). The germline CDR1 and CDR2 sequences are LNHDA and SQIVND (reference sequence). The V and J ends lost 5 bases and 1 base respectively, with 14 bases between them. CDR3 length: 15 amino acids. The chain's CDR3 is CASSFIDRFNYGYTF. In nucleotides, the CDR3 is TGTGCCAGTAGTTTCATCGACAGATTTAACTATGGCTACACCTTC. Looking up the rest from reference TRBV19 and TRBJ1-2 gives the full variable domain: DGGITQSPKYLFRKEGQNVTLSCEQNLNHDAMYWYRQDPGQGLRLIYYSQIVNDFQKGDIAEGYSVSREKKESFPLTVTSAQKNPTAFYLCASSFIDRFNYGYTFGSGTRLTVV.

This chain links TRBV3-1 (or the pseudogene TRBV3-2) with TRBJ2-5, with D possibly matching TRBD2 (6 bases). Looked up from germline, CDR1 is LGHDT and CDR2 is YNNKEL (reference sequence). This CDR3 has 13 residues. V was pared by 4 bases and J by 4 bases, with 10 bases between. The CDR3 loop is CASSLGLRETQYF. CDR3 bases: TGTGCCAGCAGCCTGGGACTCAGAGAGACCCAGTACTTC.

The V call is TRBV25-1, the J call TRBJ1-6; a weak D match, TRBD1 (6 bases). V lost 2 bases, J lost 4 bases, and 9 bases lay in between. Germline CDR1 MGHDK, CDR2 SYGVNS. The CDR3 spans 15 residues. CDR3 loop: CASSEVRGYNSPLHF. The CDR3 DNA reads TGTGCCAGCAGTGAAGTGAGGGGGTATAATTCACCCCTCCACTTT.

The chain recombines TRBV18 with TRBJ2-7, with D perhaps TRBD1 (6 bases). Trimming shortened V by 3 bases and J by 6 bases, and 15 bases separated the two germline ends. This CDR3 region has 14 residues. Germline CDR1 is KGHSH and CDR2 is LQKENI. CDR3 sequence: CASSPGLSRGEQYF. CDR3 DNA: TGTGCCAGCTCACCGGGTCTCTCCAGGGGCGAGCAGTACTTC.

This chain joins TRBV27 and TRBJ1-6; weak D call: TRBD1 (5 bases). This CDR3 comprises 14 residues. CDR1 is MNHEY, CDR2 SMNVEV, per germline (reference sequence). The V gene lost 4 bases and the J gene lost 4 bases, with 8 bases spanning the gap. The CDR3 protein is CASSSGTYNSPLHF. The CDR3 nucleotides read TGTGCCAGCAGTTCCGGGACTTATAATTCACCCCTCCACTTT.

This chain joins TRBV2 and TRBJ1-3; possibly TRBD1 for D (6 bases). Between the trimmed V and J ends, which lost 10 bases and 2 bases, there was a span of 12 bases. Germline V gene data show CDR1 as SNHLY and CDR2 as FYNNEI. The CDR3 totals 13 residues. The CDR3 reads CAIRTEPGNTIYF. Written as DNA, the CDR3 is TGTGCCATCCGGACAGAGCCTGGAAACACCATATATTTT.

The V call is TRBV6-5, the J call TRBJ2-2, with D possibly TRBD1 on 5 matching bases. Germline V gene sequence: CDR1 MNHEY, CDR2 SVGAGI. The V gene lost 2 bases and the J gene lost 6 bases, with 16 bases spanning the gap. CDR3 size: 16 residues. CDR3 in DNA: TGTGCCAGCAGTTACACCGGTGGAACAGGTTCCGGGGAGCTGTTTTTT. This translates into CASSYTGGTGSGELFF.

The CDR3 loop is CASSRQGASYEQYF. CDR3 coding DNA: TGTGCCAGCAGCCGACAGGGGGCTTCCTACGAGCAGTACTTC. The chain combines TRBV11-2 with TRBJ2-7; 10 bases fit TRBD1. This CDR3 contains 14 residues. After removal of 5 bases from V and 1 base from J, the junction contained 2 bases not matched to a gene. Germline assignment: CDR1 SGHAT and CDR2 FQNNGV. The whole variable domain, filled in from reference TRBV11-2 and TRBJ2-7, reads EAGVAQSPRYKIIEKRQSVAFWCNPISGHATLYWYQQILGQGPKLLIQFQNNGVVDDSQLPKDRFSAERLKGVDSTLKIQPAKLEDSAVYLCASSRQGASYEQYFGPGTRLTVT.

This chain links TRBV4-2 with TRBJ2-2; TRBD2 aligns across 11 bases. With V trimmed by 4 bases and J by 9 bases, 7 bases remained unmatched. The CDR3 is made up of 15 amino acids. Germline V gene data show CDR1 as LGHNA and CDR2 as YNFKEQ. CDR3 nucleotides: TGTGCCAGCAGCCCTAGCGGGGGGATTGAGCGGGAGCTGTTTTTT. Translating it yields CASSPSGGIERELFF.

The genes are TRBV5-4 and TRBJ2-2; the D gene is possibly TRBD1 (6 bases). Germline V gene data show CDR1 as SGHNT and CDR2 as YYREEE (reference sequence). Trimming took off 3 bases at V and 5 bases at J, with 17 bases between the two ends. The CDR3 is 16 residues long. CDR3 sequence reads: CASSSGTGLETGELFF. The CDR3 DNA reads TGTGCCAGCAGCTCAGGAACAGGGCTGGAGACCGGGGAGCTGTTTTTT. The complete variable domain, with remaining parts taken from reference TRBV5-4 and TRBJ2-2, reads ETGVTQSPTHLIKTRGQQVTLRCSSQSGHNTVSWYQQALGQGPQFIFQYYREEENGRGNFPPRFSGLQFPNYSSELNVNALELDDSALYLCASSSGTGLETGELFFGEGSRLTVL.

The gene calls are TRBV7-9 and TRBJ2-7, with D possibly TRBD1 on 6 matching bases. Trimming shortened V by 3 bases and J by 4 bases, and 7 bases separated the two germline ends. The CDR3 is 12 residues long. From germline, CDR1 is SEHNR and CDR2 FQNEAQ (reference sequence). Here the CDR3 DNA reads TGTGCCAGCAGCTTGGGGGCGTACGAGCAGTACTTC. Translating gives CASSLGAYEQYF.